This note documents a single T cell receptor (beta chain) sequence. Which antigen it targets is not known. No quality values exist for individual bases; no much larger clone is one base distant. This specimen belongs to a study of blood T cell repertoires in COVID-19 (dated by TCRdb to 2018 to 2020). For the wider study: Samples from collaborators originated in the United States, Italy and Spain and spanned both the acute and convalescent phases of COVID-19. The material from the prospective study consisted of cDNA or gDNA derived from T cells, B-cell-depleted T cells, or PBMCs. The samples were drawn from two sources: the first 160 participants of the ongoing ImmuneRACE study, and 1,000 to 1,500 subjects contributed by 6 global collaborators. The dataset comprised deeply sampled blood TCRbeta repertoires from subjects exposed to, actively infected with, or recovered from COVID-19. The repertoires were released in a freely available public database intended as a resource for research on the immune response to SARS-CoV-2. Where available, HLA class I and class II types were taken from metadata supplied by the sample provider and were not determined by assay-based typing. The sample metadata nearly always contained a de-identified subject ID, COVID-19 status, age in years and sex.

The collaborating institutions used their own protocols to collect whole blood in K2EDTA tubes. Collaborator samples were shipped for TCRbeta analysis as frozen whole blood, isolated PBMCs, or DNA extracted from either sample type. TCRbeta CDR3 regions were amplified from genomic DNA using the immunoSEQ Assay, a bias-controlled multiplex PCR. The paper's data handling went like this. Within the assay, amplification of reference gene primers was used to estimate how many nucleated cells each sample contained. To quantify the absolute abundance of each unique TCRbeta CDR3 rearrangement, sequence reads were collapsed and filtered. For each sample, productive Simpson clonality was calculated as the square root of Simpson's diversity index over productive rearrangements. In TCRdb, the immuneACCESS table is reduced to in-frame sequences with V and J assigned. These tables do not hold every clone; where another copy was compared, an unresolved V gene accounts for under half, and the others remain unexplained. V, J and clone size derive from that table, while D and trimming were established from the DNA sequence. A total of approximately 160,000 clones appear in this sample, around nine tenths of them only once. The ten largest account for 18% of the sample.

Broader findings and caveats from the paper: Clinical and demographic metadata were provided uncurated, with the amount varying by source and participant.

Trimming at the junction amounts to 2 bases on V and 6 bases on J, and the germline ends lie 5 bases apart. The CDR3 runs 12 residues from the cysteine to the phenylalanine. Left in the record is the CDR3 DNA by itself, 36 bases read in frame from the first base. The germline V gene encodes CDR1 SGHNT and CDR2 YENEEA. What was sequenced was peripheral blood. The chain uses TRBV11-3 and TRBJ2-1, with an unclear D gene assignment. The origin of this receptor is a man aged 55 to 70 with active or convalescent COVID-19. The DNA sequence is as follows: TGTGCCAGCAGCTTATTCGGCAATGAGCAGTTCTTC. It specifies CASSLFGNEQFF.